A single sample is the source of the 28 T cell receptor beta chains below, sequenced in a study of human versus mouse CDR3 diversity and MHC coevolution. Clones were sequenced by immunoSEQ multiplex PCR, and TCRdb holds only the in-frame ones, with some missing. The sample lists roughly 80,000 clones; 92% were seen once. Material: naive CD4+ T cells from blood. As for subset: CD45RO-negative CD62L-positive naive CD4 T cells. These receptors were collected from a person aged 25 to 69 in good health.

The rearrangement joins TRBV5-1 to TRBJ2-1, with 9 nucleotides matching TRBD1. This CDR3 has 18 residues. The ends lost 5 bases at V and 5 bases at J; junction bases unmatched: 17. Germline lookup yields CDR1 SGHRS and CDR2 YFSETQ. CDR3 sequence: CASSSPTDPGQGHNEQFF. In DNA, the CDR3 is TGCGCCAGCAGTTCTCCAACAGACCCGGGACAGGGCCACAATGAGCAGTTCTTC.

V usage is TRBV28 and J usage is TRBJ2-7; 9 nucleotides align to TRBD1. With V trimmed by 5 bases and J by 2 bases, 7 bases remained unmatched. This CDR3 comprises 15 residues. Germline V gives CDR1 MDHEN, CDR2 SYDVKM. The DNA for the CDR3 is TGTGCCAGCAGTCCATCCCGGGACAGGGCCTACGAGCAGTACTTC. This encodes CASSPSRDRAYEQYF.

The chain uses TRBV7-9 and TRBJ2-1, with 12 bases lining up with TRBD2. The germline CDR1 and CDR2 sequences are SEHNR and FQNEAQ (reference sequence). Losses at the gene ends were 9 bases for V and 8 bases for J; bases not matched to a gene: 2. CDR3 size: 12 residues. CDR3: CARTSGSDEQFF. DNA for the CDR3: TGTGCCAGGACTAGCGGGAGTGATGAGCAGTTCTTC.

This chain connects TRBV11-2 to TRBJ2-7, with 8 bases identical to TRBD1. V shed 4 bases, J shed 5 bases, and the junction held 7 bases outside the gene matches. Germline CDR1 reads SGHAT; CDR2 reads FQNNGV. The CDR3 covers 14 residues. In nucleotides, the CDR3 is TGTGCCAGCAGCTCAGGACAGGGTGTCCACGAGCAGTACTTC. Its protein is CASSSGQGVHEQYF.

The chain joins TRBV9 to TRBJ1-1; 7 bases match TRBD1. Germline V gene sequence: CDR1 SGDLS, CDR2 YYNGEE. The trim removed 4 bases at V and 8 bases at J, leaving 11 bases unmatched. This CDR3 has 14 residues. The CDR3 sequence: CASSPSPTGAEAFF. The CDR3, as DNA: TGTGCCAGCAGCCCCTCTCCTACAGGGGCCGAAGCTTTCTTT. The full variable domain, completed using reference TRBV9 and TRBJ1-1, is DSGVTQTPKHLITATGQRVTLRCSPRSGDLSVYWYQQSLDQGLQFLIQYYNGEERAKGNILERFSAQQFPDLHSELNLSSLELGDSALYFCASSPSPTGAEAFFGQGTRLTVV.

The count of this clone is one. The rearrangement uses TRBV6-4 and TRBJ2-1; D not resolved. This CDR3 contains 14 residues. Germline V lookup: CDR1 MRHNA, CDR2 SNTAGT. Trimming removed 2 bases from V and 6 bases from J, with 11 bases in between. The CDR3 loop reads CASSDPRLGNEQFF. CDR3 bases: TGTGCCAGCAGTGACCCGAGGTTGGGCAATGAGCAGTTCTTC.

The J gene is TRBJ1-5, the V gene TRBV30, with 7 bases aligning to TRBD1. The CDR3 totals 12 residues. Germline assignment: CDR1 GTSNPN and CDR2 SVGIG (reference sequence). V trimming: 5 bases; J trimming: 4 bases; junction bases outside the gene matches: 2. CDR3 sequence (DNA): TGTGCCTGGGGGGACAGAAATCAGCCCCAGCATTTT. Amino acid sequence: CAWGDRNQPQHF. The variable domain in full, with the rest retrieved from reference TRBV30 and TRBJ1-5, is SQTIHQWPATLVQPVGSPLSLECTVEGTSNPNLYWYRQAAGRGLQLLFYSVGIGQISSEVPQNLSASRPQDRQFILSSKKLLLSDSGFYLCAWGDRNQPQHFGDGTRLSIL.

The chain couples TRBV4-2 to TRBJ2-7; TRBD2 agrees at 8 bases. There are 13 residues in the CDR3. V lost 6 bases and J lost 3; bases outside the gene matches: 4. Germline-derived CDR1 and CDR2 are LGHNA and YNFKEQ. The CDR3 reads CASRKREGYEQYF. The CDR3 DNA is TGTGCCAGCAGGAAACGGGAGGGCTACGAGCAGTACTTC.

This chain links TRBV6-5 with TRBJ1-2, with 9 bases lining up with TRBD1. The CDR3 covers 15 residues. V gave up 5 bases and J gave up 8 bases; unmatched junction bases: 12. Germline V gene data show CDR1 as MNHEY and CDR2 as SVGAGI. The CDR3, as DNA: TGTGCCAGCAGTCCCCTTGGGACAGGGCGAGGGGGCTACACCTTC. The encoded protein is CASSPLGTGRGGYTF.

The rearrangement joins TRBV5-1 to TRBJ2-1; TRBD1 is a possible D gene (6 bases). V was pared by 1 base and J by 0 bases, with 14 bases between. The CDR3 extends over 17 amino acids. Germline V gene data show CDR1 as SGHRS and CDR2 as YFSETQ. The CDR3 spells CASSLFLGQSSYNEQFF. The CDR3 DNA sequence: TGCGCCAGCAGCTTGTTTCTCGGACAGAGCTCCTACAATGAGCAGTTCTTC.

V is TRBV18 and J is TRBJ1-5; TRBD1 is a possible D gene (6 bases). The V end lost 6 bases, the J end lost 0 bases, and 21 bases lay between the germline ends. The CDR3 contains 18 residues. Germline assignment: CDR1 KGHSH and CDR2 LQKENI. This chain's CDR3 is CASSQGRTADISNQPQHF. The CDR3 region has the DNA TGTGCCAGCTCCCAGGGTAGGACAGCTGATATTAGCAATCAGCCCCAGCATTTT. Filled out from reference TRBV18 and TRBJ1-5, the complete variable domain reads NAGVMQNPRHLVRRRGQEARLRCSPMKGHSHVYWYRQLPEEGLKFMVYLQKENIIDESGMPKERFSAEFPKEGPSILRIQQVVRGDSAAYFCASSQGRTADISNQPQHFGDGTRLSIL.

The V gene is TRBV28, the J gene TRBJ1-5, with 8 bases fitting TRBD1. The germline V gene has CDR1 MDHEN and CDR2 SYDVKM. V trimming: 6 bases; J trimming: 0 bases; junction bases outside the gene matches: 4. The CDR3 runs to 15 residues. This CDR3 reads CASRNRGYSNQPQHF. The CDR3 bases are TGTGCCAGCAGGAACAGGGGGTATAGCAATCAGCCCCAGCATTTT.

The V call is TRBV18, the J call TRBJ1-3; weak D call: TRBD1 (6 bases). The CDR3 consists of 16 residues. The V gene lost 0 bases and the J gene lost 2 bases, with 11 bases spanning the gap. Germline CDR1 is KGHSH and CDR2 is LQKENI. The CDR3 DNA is TGTGCCAGCTCACCACCCCCAGGGGTCCCTGGAAACACCATATATTTT. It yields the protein CASSPPPGVPGNTIYF. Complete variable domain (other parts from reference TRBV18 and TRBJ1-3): NAGVMQNPRHLVRRRGQEARLRCSPMKGHSHVYWYRQLPEEGLKFMVYLQKENIIDESGMPKERFSAEFPKEGPSILRIQQVVRGDSAAYFCASSPPPGVPGNTIYFGEGSWLTVV.

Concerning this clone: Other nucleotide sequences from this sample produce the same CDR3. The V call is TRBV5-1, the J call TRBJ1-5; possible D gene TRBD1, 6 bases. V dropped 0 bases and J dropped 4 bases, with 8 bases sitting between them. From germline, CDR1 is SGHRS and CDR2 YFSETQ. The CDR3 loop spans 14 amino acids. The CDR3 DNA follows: TGCGCCAGCAGCTTGGGACAGGCGAATCAGCCCCAGCATTTT. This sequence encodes CASSLGQANQPQHF. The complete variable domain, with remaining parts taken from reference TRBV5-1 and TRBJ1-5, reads KAGVTQTPRYLIKTRGQQVTLSCSPISGHRSVSWYQQTPGQGLQFLFEYFSETQRNKGNFPGRFSGRQFSNSRSEMNVSTLELGDSALYLCASSLGQANQPQHFGDGTRLSIL.

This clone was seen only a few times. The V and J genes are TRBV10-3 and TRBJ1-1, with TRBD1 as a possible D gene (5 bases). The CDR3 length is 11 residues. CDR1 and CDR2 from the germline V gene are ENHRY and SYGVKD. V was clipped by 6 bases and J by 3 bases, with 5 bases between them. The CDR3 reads CAIRTDTEAFF. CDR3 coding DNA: TGTGCCATCAGGACAGACACTGAAGCTTTCTTT.

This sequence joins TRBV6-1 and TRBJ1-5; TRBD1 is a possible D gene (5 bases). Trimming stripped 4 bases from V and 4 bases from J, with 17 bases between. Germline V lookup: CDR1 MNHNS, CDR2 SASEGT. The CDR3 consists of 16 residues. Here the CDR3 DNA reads TGTGCCAGCAGTGGATCAGGGTCGGTTGTAAATCAGCCCCAGCATTTT. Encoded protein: CASSGSGSVVNQPQHF.

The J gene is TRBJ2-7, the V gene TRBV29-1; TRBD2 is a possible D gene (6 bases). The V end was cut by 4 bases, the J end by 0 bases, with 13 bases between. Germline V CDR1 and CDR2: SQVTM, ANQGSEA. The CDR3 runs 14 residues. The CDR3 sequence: CSVGEGGPSYEQYF. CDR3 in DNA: TGCAGCGTTGGCGAGGGAGGTCCCTCCTACGAGCAGTACTTC.

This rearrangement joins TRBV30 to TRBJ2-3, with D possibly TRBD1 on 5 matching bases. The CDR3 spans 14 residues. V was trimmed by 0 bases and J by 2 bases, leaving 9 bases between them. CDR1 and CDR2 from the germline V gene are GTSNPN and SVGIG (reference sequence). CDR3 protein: CAWSVADNTDTQYF. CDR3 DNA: TGTGCCTGGAGTGTTGCGGACAACACAGATACGCAGTATTTT.

CDR3 protein: CASRAQGATEAFF. The DNA of the CDR3 is TGTGCCAGTAGGGCCCAGGGGGCCACTGAAGCTTTCTTT. The rearrangement uses TRBV19 and TRBJ1-1; TRBD1 agrees at 8 bases. The germline V gene encodes CDR1 LNHDA and CDR2 SQIVND (reference sequence). The CDR3 length is 13 residues. V trimming: 6 bases; J trimming: 4 bases; junction bases outside the gene matches: 4.

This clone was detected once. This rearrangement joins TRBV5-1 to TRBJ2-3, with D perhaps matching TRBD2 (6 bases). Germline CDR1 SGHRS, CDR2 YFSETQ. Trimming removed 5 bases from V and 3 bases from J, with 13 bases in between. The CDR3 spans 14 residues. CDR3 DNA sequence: TGCGCCAGCAGGGAGGGGCGGGAAACAGATACGCAGTATTTT. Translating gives CASREGRETDTQYF.

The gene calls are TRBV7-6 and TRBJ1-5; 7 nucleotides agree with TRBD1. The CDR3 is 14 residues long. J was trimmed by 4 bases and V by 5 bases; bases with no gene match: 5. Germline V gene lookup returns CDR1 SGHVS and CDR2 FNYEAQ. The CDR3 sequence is CASSAGQWNQPQHF. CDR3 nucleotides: TGTGCCAGCAGCGCGGGACAGTGGAATCAGCCCCAGCATTTT.

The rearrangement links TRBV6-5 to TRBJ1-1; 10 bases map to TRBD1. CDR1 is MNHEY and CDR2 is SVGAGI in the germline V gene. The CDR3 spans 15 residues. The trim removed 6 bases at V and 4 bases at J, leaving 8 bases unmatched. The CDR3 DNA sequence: TGTGCCAGCAGCCACCGGGACAGGGGATTCACTGAAGCTTTCTTT. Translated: CASSHRDRGFTEAFF.

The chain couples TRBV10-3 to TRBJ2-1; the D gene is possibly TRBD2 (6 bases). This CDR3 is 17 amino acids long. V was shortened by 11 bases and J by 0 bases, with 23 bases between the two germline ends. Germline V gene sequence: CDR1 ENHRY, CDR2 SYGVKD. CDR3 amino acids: CASLGRESRSSYNEQFF. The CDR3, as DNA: TGTGCCTCCCTGGGCCGGGAGAGCCGTAGCTCCTACAATGAGCAGTTCTTC.

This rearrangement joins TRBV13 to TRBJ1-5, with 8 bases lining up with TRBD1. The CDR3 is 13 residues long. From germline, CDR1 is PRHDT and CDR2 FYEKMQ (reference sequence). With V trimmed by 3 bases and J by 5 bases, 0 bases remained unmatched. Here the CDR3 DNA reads TGTGCCAGCAGCTTGACAGGGGATCAGCCCCAGCATTTT. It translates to CASSLTGDQPQHF.

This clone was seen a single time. This CDR3 is CASSFSPVQETQYF. The CDR3 DNA is TGTGCCAGCAGCTTTTCCCCCGTCCAAGAGACCCAGTACTTC. The chain carries TRBV5-5 and TRBJ2-5, with no clear D. The length of the CDR3 is 14 residues. Germline lookup yields CDR1 SGHKS and CDR2 YYEKEE (reference sequence). Trimming took 2 bases from V and 1 from J, leaving 9 bases between them.

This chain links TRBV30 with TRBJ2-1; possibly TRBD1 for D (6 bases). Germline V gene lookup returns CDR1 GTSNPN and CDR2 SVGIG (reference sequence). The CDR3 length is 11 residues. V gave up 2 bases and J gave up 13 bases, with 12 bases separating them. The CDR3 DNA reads TGTGCCTGGAGTCTCCGGGACAAACAGTTCTTC. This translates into CAWSLRDKQFF.

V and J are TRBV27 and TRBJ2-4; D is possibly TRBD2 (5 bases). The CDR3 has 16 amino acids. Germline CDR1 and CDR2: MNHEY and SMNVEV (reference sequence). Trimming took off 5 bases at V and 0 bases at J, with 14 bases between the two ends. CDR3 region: CASSTADRVAKNIQYF. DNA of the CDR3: TGTGCCAGCAGTACAGCGGACCGAGTAGCCAAAAACATTCAGTACTTC.

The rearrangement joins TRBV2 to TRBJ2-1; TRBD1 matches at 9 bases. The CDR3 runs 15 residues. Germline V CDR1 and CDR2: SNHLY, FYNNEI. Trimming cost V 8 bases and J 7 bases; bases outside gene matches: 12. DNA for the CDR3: TGTGCCAGCTATGCCCCCGGGACAGGGAAGAATGAGCAGTTCTTC. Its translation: CASYAPGTGKNEQFF.